This entry lists 31 T cell receptor beta chains sequenced from one sample in a study of cytomegalovirus exposure and HLA in healthy donors (dated by TCRdb to the late 2010s). Library method: the immunoSEQ multiplex PCR assay. For the multiplex PCR, a mixture combining 60 forward primers for TCR Vbeta segments and 13 reverse primers for TCR Jbeta segments was used. This immuneACCESS table, as held by TCRdb, lists in-frame sequences with V and J called but not all clones. Of the missing ones, under half trace to an unresolved V gene in checked studies; the others have no known cause. The sample records approximately 97,000 clones, around 82% of which are singletons. The ten biggest clones cover about 5.5% of the sample. Material: PBMCs. All receptors derive from a man aged 35-49 years in good health and CMV-seropositive.

Comments on this clone: A junction boundary mismatches the germline segment, possibly from a read error. V usage is TRBV30 and J usage is TRBJ2-7; tentative D call: TRBD1 (6 bases). Per the germline V gene, CDR1 is GTSNPN and CDR2 is SVGIG (reference sequence). This CDR3 contains 12 residues. The CDR3 bases are TGTGCCTGGAGGTCCTTCGGCCCGGGACAAAACTTC. Amino acid sequence: CAWRSFGPGQNF.

V and J are TRBV30 and TRBJ2-3; 7 bases are shared with TRBD2. CDR1 and CDR2 (germline): GTSNPN, SVGIG (reference sequence). Trimming removed 3 bases from V and 2 bases from J; junction bases left unmatched: 8. The CDR3 consists of 15 residues. The CDR3 DNA follows: TGTGCCTGGAGCCAACCTAGCGGATACACAGATACGCAGTATTTT. Translating gives CAWSQPSGYTDTQYF.

For the CDR3, the DNA is TGTGCCGCCCTCCCCCGGGGGAGAGGGCCAGATACGCAGTATTTT. Residues: CAALPRGRGPDTQYF. This sequence joins TRBV28 and TRBJ2-3; tentative D call: TRBD2 (6 bases). CDR3 length equals 15 residues. Looked up from germline, CDR1 is MDHEN and CDR2 is SYDVKM. V lost 11 bases, J lost 4 bases, and 22 bases lay in between.

This chain joins TRBV13 and TRBJ2-3; 10 bases match TRBD2. Germline lookup yields CDR1 PRHDT and CDR2 FYEKMQ (reference sequence). V shed 6 bases and J 5 bases; nucleotides not matched to a gene: 14. The CDR3 runs 17 residues. This chain's CDR3 is CASSLRFSGRAIDTQYF. Here the CDR3 DNA reads TGTGCCAGCAGTCTTCGCTTCAGCGGGAGGGCCATAGATACGCAGTATTTT. The variable domain in full, completed from reference TRBV13 and TRBJ2-3, reads AAGVIQSPRHLIKEKRETATLKCYPIPRHDTVYWYQQGPGQDPQFLISFYEKMQSDKGSIPDRFSAQQFSDYHSELNMSSLELGDSALYFCASSLRFSGRAIDTQYFGPGTRLTVL.

The chain couples TRBV29-1 to TRBJ1-1; a possible D gene is TRBD1 (5 bases). V was trimmed by 7 bases and J by 4 bases, leaving 16 bases between them. CDR1 and CDR2 from the germline V gene are SQVTM and ANQGSEA. CDR3 size: 13 residues. The DNA for the CDR3 is TGCAGCGCCCTAAAGACCGGGGGCACTGAAGCTTTCTTT. Protein product: CSALKTGGTEAFF.

The chain combines TRBV5-4 with TRBJ2-5, with TRBD2 as a possible D gene (6 bases). CDR3 length equals 14 residues. The V gene lost 4 bases and the J gene lost 2 bases, with 12 bases spanning the gap. Germline CDR1 and CDR2: SGHNT and YYREEE (reference sequence). CDR3 region: CASSATRTQETQYF. CDR3 DNA: TGTGCCAGCAGCGCGACTAGGACTCAAGAGACCCAGTACTTC.

The chain combines TRBV18 with TRBJ2-1, with TRBD2 as a possible D gene (6 bases). Germline values: CDR1 KGHSH, CDR2 LQKENI. V lost 9 bases, J lost 1 base, and 22 bases lay in between. CDR3 length: 17 amino acids. In nucleotides, the CDR3 is TGTGCCAGTAAAACCGAATGGGGAGGAGGTTCCTACAATGAGCAGTTCTTC. The encoded protein is CASKTEWGGGSYNEQFF. The whole variable domain, filled in from reference TRBV18 and TRBJ2-1, reads NAGVMQNPRHLVRRRGQEARLRCSPMKGHSHVYWYRQLPEEGLKFMVYLQKENIIDESGMPKERFSAEFPKEGPSILRIQQVVRGDSAAYFCASKTEWGGGSYNEQFFGPGTRLTVL.

This chain uses TRBV29-1 with TRBJ1-1; no clear D gene. With 8 bases removed from V and 5 bases from J, the gap between germline ends came to 18 bases. CDR1 is SQVTM, CDR2 ANQGSEA, per germline. The CDR3 length is 13 residues. DNA for the CDR3: TGCAGCCCTACCCTGGGATCGGGGACTGAAGCTTTCTTT. Residues: CSPTLGSGTEAFF.

The chain uses TRBV4-1 and TRBJ1-3; tentative D call: TRBD1 (6 bases). CDR1 is MGHRA and CDR2 is YSYEKL in the germline V gene. The ends were cut back, 4 bases at V and 0 bases at J, with 16 bases in the middle. This CDR3 is built from 17 residues. CDR3 amino acids: CASSPEGHLSSGNTIYF. CDR3 sequence (DNA): TGCGCCAGCAGCCCTGAGGGACACCTGAGCTCTGGAAACACCATATATTTT.

V usage is TRBV6-5 and J usage is TRBJ2-2; D is perhaps TRBD2 (6 bases). V was trimmed by 4 bases and J by 1 base, leaving 10 bases between them. Per germline, CDR1 MNHEY and CDR2 SVGAGI. The CDR3 has 15 amino acids. This chain's CDR3 is CASSSYSGNTGELFF. CDR3 in DNA: TGTGCCAGCAGTTCCTATAGCGGGAACACCGGGGAGCTGTTTTTT.

The J gene is TRBJ1-4, the V gene TRBV12-2; TRBD1 is taken as the D call from the table, unchecked against the DNA. TRBV12-2 is classified as a pseudogene. This CDR3 spans 18 amino acids. The CDR3 coding sequence is TGTGCAAGTCGACCTAGACAGTTACTATCTGCAACTAATGAAAAACTGTTTTTT. Translation: CASRPRQLLSATNEKLFF.

There are a few counts of this clone. The chain carries TRBV15 and TRBJ2-1, with a weak D call TRBD1 (7 bases). The CDR3 is made up of 17 amino acids. The germline CDR1 and CDR2 sequences are LNHNV and YYDKDF (reference sequence). V lost 5 bases and J lost 8, with 25 bases in between. CDR3 amino acids: CATSPGGRGSGGDEQFF. The CDR3, as DNA: TGTGCCACCAGCCCAGGGGGTCGGGGCTCCGGGGGCGATGAGCAGTTCTTC.

The chain joins TRBV28 to TRBJ2-4, with TRBD1 matching 7 bases. The CDR3 loop spans 15 amino acids. The germline V gene has CDR1 MDHEN and CDR2 SYDVKM. With 5 bases clipped from V and 7 bases from J, the junction kept 11 bases outside the gene matches. The CDR3 region has the DNA TGTGCCAGCAGTCCACCGACAGGGATTGGGAACATTCAGTACTTC. This sequence encodes CASSPPTGIGNIQYF.

The rearrangement joins TRBV14 to TRBJ2-5, with 7 nucleotides matching TRBD1. The CDR3 is 17 residues long. Germline CDR1 SGHDN, CDR2 FVKESK. The V segment lost 0 bases and the J segment 4 bases; nucleotides outside the gene matches: 11. The CDR3 DNA is TGTGCCAGCAGCCAAGAATTCCGGGACAGTGGGCGAGAGACCCAGTACTTC. Translating it yields CASSQEFRDSGRETQYF.

The rearrangement links TRBV28 to TRBJ1-6; tentatively, D is TRBD1 (6 bases). The CDR3 spans 14 residues. CDR1 is MDHEN and CDR2 is SYDVKM in the germline V gene. Trimming cost V 8 bases and J 9 bases, with 17 bases left between them. This chain's CDR3 is CASGFGTNSSPLHF. In DNA form, the CDR3 reads TGTGCCAGCGGATTTGGGACAAATTCTTCACCCCTCCACTTT.

This chain joins TRBV7-9 and TRBJ1-1, with D possibly matching TRBD1 (6 bases). With 1 base removed from V and 1 base from J, the gap between germline ends came to 10 bases. CDR1 and CDR2 from the germline V gene are SEHNR and FQNEAQ (reference sequence). This CDR3 is built from 15 residues. CDR3 sequence reads: CASSLGGRGNTEAFF. The CDR3 DNA reads as TGTGCCAGCAGCTTAGGGGGCAGGGGGAACACTGAAGCTTTCTTT.

The chain is built from TRBV2 and TRBJ2-5; the D gene is possibly TRBD2 (6 bases). The CDR3 length is 13 residues. The V and J ends lost 4 bases and 1 base respectively, with 7 bases between them. Germline CDR1 and CDR2: SNHLY and FYNNEI. DNA for the CDR3: TGTGCCAGCAGTGGGGGACTCCAAGAGACCCAGTACTTC. It specifies CASSGGLQETQYF.

V gene TRBV7-8 combines with J gene TRBJ1-5; D is perhaps TRBD1 (6 bases). CDR1 and CDR2 (germline): SGHVS, FQNEAQ. The germline V and J ends were trimmed by 4 bases and 2 bases, with 27 bases remaining between them. The CDR3 totals 20 residues. CDR3 in amino acids: CASSSSLQYTGLEGNQPQHF. The CDR3 region has the DNA TGTGCCAGCAGCTCGTCCCTGCAGTATACAGGGCTGGAGGGCAATCAGCCCCAGCATTTT. The full variable domain, completed using reference TRBV7-8 and TRBJ1-5, is GAGVSQSPRYKVAKRGQDVALRCDPISGHVSLFWYQQALGQGPEFLTYFQNEAQLDKSGLPSDRFFAERPEGSVSTLKIQRTQQEDSAVYLCASSSSLQYTGLEGNQPQHFGDGTRLSIL.

The chain couples TRBV5-6 to TRBJ1-4, with a weak D call TRBD1 (5 bases). The CDR3 totals 16 residues. Trimming cost V 1 base and J 6 bases, with 16 bases left between them. Germline V gene sequence: CDR1 SGHDT, CDR2 YYEEEE. The DNA for the CDR3 is TGTGCCAGCAGCTTGAGCCGGGACCGGGGGTATGAAAAACTGTTTTTT. This translates into CASSLSRDRGYEKLFF.

The chain has TRBV5-1 and TRBJ2-1; perhaps TRBD1 as D (6 bases). The germline CDR1 and CDR2 sequences are SGHRS and YFSETQ. This CDR3 has 14 residues. Deletions cut 2 bases from V and 3 bases from J, with 9 bases between. The DNA for the CDR3 is TGCGCCAGCAGCTTCGAACAGGGCTACAATGAGCAGTTCTTC. Its translation is CASSFEQGYNEQFF.

V is TRBV6-1 and J is TRBJ1-3; D ambiguous. CDR1 and CDR2 (germline): MNHNS, SASEGT. Trimming removed 3 bases from V and 3 bases from J, with 12 bases in between. CDR3 size: 15 residues. In DNA form, the CDR3 reads TGTGCCAGCAGTGAGGAGGGATTTTATGGAAACACCATATATTTT. It translates to CASSEEGFYGNTIYF.

J is TRBJ1-4 and V is TRBV28; possibly TRBD1 for D (6 bases). Trimming shortened V by 8 bases and J by 3 bases, and 16 bases separated the two germline ends. CDR3 length equals 15 residues. Germline assignment: CDR1 MDHEN and CDR2 SYDVKM. The chain's CDR3 is CASGNRVAANEKLFF. CDR3 bases: TGTGCCAGCGGAAACAGGGTGGCGGCTAATGAAAAACTGTTTTTT.

This clone was seen once. This chain connects TRBV28 to TRBJ2-6, with 8 bases lining up with TRBD1. The CDR3 totals 15 residues. Germline lookup yields CDR1 MDHEN and CDR2 SYDVKM. The V and J ends lost 6 bases and 2 bases, in that order; junction bases with no gene match: 3. CDR3 coding DNA: TGTGCCAGCAGCGTACAGGGGGCTGGGGCCAACGTCCTGACTTTC. Amino acid sequence: CASSVQGAGANVLTF.

The chain couples TRBV5-1 to TRBJ2-7; D is perhaps TRBD1 (6 bases). Germline loops: CDR1 SGHRS, CDR2 YFSETQ. The CDR3 is 14 residues long. Trimming cost V 0 bases and J 3 bases, with 10 bases left between them. The CDR3 reads CASSLDRVRYEQYF. CDR3 coding DNA: TGCGCCAGCAGCTTGGACAGGGTGCGCTACGAGCAGTACTTC.

J is TRBJ2-2 and V is TRBV2; TRBD2 matches 12 bases. J lost 4 bases, V lost 6 bases, and 3 bases had no gene match. The CDR3 consists of 15 residues. Germline assignment: CDR1 SNHLY and CDR2 FYNNEI. The CDR3 DNA is TGTGCCAGCAGACTAGCGGGAGGCTCCACCGGGGAGCTGTTTTTT. As protein: CASRLAGGSTGELFF. The whole variable domain, remainder taken from reference TRBV2 and TRBJ2-2, is EPEVTQTPSHQVTQMGQEVILRCVPISNHLYFYWYRQILGQKVEFLVSFYNNEISEKSEIFDDQFSVERPDGSNFTLKIRSTKLEDSAMYFCASRLAGGSTGELFFGEGSRLTVL.

As to this clone: Relative to the germline gene, one junction end is altered; a read error may explain this. This rearrangement joins TRBV7-9 to TRBJ2-1, with TRBD2 matching over 12 bases. The CDR3 is made up of 15 amino acids. Germline V gene sequence: CDR1 SEHNR, CDR2 FQNEAQ (reference sequence). CDR3 amino acids: CSSSLGTSGYNEQFF. In DNA, the CDR3 is TGTTCCAGCAGCCTGGGGACTAGCGGGTACAATGAGCAGTTCTTC.

This clone was seen more than once but under ten times. This rearrangement joins TRBV5-1 to TRBJ2-7, with 8 positions matching TRBD1. CDR3 length: 11 residues. Trimming cost V 7 bases and J 3 bases; bases outside gene matches: 0. Germline CDR1 and CDR2: SGHRS and YFSETQ. The CDR3 sequence: CASGQGYEQYF. CDR3 DNA sequence: TGCGCCAGCGGACAGGGCTACGAGCAGTACTTC.

This clone has more than one count but fewer than ten. V usage is TRBV2 and J usage is TRBJ2-7, with 11 bases identical to TRBD1. Germline lookup yields CDR1 SNHLY and CDR2 FYNNEI. The trim removed 7 bases at V and 5 bases at J, leaving 7 bases unmatched. The CDR3 totals 14 residues. This CDR3 reads CASTRTGGPHEQYF. The CDR3 DNA is TGTGCCAGCACTAGGACAGGGGGCCCCCACGAGCAGTACTTC.

The chain joins TRBV11-2 to TRBJ1-1, with 7 bases matching TRBD1. The germline gives CDR1 SGHAT, CDR2 FQNNGV. Trimming removed 5 bases from V and 1 base from J; junction bases left unmatched: 7. The length of the CDR3 is 15 residues. The CDR3 nucleotides are TGTGCCAGCAGCCCTCGGACAGGCCGGAACACTGAAGCTTTCTTT. Translation: CASSPRTGRNTEAFF. Full variable domain (remainder filled in from reference TRBV11-2 and TRBJ1-1): EAGVAQSPRYKIIEKRQSVAFWCNPISGHATLYWYQQILGQGPKLLIQFQNNGVVDDSQLPKDRFSAERLKGVDSTLKIQPAKLEDSAVYLCASSPRTGRNTEAFFGQGTRLTVV.

V is TRBV19 and J is TRBJ1-6; tentatively, D is TRBD1 (6 bases). CDR1 is LNHDA, CDR2 SQIVND, per germline (reference sequence). The V and J ends lost 5 bases and 7 bases respectively, with 18 bases between them. The CDR3 consists of 16 residues. The CDR3 loop reads CASSFAPRGRNSPLHF. The CDR3 nucleotides read TGTGCCAGTAGTTTTGCGCCCAGGGGCAGGAATTCACCCCTCCACTTT.

This rearrangement joins TRBV30 to TRBJ1-2; 8 bases agree with TRBD1. The CDR3 has 15 residues. Per the germline V gene, CDR1 is GTSNPN and CDR2 is SVGIG (reference sequence). V gave up 0 bases and J gave up 3 bases; unmatched junction bases: 6. The CDR3 DNA is TGTGCCTGGAGTGTACCCGGGACAGGAGACTATGGCTACACCTTC. Its protein product is CAWSVPGTGDYGYTF.